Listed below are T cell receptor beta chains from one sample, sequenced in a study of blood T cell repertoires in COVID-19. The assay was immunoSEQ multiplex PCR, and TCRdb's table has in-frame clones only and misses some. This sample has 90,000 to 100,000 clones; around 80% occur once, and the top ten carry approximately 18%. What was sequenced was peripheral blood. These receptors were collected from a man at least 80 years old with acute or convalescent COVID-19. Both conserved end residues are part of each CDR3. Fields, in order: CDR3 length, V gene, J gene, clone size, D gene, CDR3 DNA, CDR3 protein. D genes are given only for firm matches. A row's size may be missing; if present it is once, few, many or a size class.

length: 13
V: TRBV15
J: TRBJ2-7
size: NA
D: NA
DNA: TGTGCCACCAGCAGAGATTTGGGGGCCGAGCAGTACTTC
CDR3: CATSRDLGAEQYF

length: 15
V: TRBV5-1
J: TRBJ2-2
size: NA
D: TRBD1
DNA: TGCGCCAGCAGCGGGACGACAGGGAGTACCGGGGAGCTGTTTTTT
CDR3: CASSGTTGSTGELFF

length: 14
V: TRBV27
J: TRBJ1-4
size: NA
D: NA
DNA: TGTGCCAGCAGTTTAAGGAGGGTTAGTGAAAAACTGTTTTTT
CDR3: CASSLRRVSEKLFF

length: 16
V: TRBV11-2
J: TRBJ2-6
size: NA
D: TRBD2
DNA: TGTGCCAGCACCCCGACGGGGGGCTCTGGGGCCAACGTCCTGACTTTC
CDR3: CASTPTGGSGANVLTF

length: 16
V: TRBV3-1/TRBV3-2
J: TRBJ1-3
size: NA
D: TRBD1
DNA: TGTGCCAGCAGCCACCCAGGGGGCGACTCTGGAAACACCATATATTTT
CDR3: CASSHPGGDSGNTIYF

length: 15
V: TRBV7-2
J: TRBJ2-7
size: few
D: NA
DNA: TGTGCCAGCAGCCCGGGGGAAGAAATTCACTACGAGCAGTACTTC
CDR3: CASSPGEEIHYEQYF

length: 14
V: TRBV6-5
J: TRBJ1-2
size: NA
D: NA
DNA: TGTGCCAGCAGTTACAAGTGGGGGACAAGCGGCTACACCTTC
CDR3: CASSYKWGTSGYTF

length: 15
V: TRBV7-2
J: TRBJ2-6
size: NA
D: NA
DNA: TGTGCCAGCAGCTTAGCAAGCCCTGGGGCCAACGTCCTGACTTTC
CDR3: CASSLASPGANVLTF

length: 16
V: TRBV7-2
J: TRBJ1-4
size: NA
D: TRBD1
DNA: TGTGCCAGCAGCTTAGATGCAGGGGGAAGAAGTGAAAAACTGTTTTTT
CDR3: CASSLDAGGRSEKLFF

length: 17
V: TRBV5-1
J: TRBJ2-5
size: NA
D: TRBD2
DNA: TGCGCCAGCAGCCAGGGGAGGACTAGCGGGGGAATCGAGACCCAGTACTTC
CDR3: CASSQGRTSGGIETQYF

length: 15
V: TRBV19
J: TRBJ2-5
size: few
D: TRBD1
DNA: TGTGCCAGTAGTATAGATGACAGGGGGGCAGAGACCCAGTACTTC
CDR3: CASSIDDRGAETQYF

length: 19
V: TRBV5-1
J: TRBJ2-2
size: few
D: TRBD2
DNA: TGCGCCAGCAGAGGGACTAGCGGGCTAGACCGCGAAAGCACCGGGGAGCTGTTTTTT
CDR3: CASRGTSGLDRESTGELFF

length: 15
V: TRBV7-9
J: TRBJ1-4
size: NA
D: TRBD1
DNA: TGTGCCAGCAGCCCAACAGGGGGAGCAAATGAAAAACTGTTTTTT
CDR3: CASSPTGGANEKLFF

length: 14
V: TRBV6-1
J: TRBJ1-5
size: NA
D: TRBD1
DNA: TGTGCCAGCAGTGACGGGACAGGGATTCAGCCCCAGCATTTT
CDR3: CASSDGTGIQPQHF

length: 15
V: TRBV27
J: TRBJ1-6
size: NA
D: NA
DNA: TGTGCCAGCAGTTTTGGGACTACTTATAATTCACCCCTCCACTTT
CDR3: CASSFGTTYNSPLHF

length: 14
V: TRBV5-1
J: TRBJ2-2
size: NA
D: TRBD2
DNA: TGCGCCAGCAGCTTGGGGACTAGCAGCGGGGAGCTGTTTTTT
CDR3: CASSLGTSSGELFF

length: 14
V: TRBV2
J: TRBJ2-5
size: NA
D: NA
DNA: TGTGCCAGCAGTGATGGTAGGGGTGGGGAGACCCAGTACTTC
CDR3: CASSDGRGGETQYF

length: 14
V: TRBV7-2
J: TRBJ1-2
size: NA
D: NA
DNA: TGTGCCAGCAGCTTAATCGGGGGTGTCGGTGGCTACACCTTC
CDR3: CASSLIGGVGGYTF

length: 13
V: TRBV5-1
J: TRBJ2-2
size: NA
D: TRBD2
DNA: TGCGCCAGCAGCTTGCGGGAGGCCGGGGAGCTGTTTTTT
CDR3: CASSLREAGELFF

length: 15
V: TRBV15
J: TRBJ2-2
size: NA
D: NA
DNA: TGTGCCACCGGCCCAGGGGCGATGAACACCGGGGAGCTGTTTTTT
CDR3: CATGPGAMNTGELFF

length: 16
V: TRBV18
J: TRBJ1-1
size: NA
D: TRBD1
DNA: TGTGCCAGCTCATTCGACAGGGGGCTGATGAACACTGAAGCTTTCTTT
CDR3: CASSFDRGLMNTEAFF

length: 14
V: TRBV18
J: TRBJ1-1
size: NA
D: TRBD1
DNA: TGTGCCAGCTCAGCACAGGGGGCGAACACTGAAGCTTTCTTT
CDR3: CASSAQGANTEAFF

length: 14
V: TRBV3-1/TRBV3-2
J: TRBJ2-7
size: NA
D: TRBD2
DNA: TGTGCCAGCAGCCCTAGCGGGAGGGCCTACGAGCAGTACTTC
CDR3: CASSPSGRAYEQYF

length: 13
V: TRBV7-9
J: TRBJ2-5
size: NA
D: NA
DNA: TGTGCCAGCAGCCCCGGGAGCCAGGGGACCCAGTACTTC
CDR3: CASSPGSQGTQYF

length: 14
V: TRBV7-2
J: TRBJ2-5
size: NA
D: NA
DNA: TGTGCCAGCAGCCCGGGAAGGGTTGGCGAGACCCAGTACTTC
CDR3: CASSPGRVGETQYF

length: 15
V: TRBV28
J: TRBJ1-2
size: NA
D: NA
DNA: TGTGCCAGCACTAGTTTACCCTACCCAGGGGACGGCTACACCTTC
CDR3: CASTSLPYPGDGYTF

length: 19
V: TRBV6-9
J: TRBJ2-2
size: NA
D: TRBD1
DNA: TGTGCCAGCAGTTATTGTCGGGACAGGGGGCGAAGGGGCACCGGGGAGCTGTTTTTT
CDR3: CASSYCRDRGRRGTGELFF

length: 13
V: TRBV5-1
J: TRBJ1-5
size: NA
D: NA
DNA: TGCGCCAGCAGTCCAGGGGGCAATCAGCCCCAGCATTTT
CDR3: CASSPGGNQPQHF

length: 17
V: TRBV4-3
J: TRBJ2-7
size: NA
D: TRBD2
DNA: TGCGCCAGCAGCCGATCCACCCTGGGACTAGCCTCAGCCGAGCAGTACTTC
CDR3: CASSRSTLGLASAEQYF

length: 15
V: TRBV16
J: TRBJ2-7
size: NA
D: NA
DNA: TGTGCCAGCAGCCAACGACAGCCTGGGCATAAGGAGCAGTACTTC
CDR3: CASSQRQPGHKEQYF

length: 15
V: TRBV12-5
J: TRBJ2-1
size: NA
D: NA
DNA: TGTGCTAGTGGTTATGCTGGGCAGCCCTACAATGAGCAGTTCTTC
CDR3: CASGYAGQPYNEQFF

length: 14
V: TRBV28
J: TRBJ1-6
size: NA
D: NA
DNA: TGTGCCAGCAGTTTAGCCGGGAAGAATTCACCCCTCCACTTT
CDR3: CASSLAGKNSPLHF

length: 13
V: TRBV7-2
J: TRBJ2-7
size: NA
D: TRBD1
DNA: TGTGCCAGCAGCGAACCTGCAGGGGGAGAGCAGTACTTC
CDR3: CASSEPAGGEQYF

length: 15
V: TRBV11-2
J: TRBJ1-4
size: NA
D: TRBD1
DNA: TGTGCCAGCAGCATCTGGACAGGGGGCAATGAAAAACTGTTTTTT
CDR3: CASSIWTGGNEKLFF

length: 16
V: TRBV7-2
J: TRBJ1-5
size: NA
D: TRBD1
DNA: TGTGCCAGCAGCCCTCGGACAGGGGGCATCAATCAGCCCCAGCATTTT
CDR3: CASSPRTGGINQPQHF

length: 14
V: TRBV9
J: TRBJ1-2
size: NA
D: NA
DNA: TGTGCCAGCAGCGCTCAGGGTGCTAACTATGGCTACACCTTC
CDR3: CASSAQGANYGYTF

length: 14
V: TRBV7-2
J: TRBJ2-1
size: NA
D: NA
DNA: TGTGCCAGCAGCTTGGCTAGGCATAGCGATGAGCAGTTCTTC
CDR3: CASSLARHSDEQFF

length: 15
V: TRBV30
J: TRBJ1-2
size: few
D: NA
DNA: TGTGCCTGGAGTCCGCGGCCCCCTCGGAACTATGGCTACACCTTC
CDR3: CAWSPRPPRNYGYTF

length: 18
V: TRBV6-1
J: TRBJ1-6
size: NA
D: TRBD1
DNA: TGTGCCAGCAGTGAAAACGGACAGGCGAAGATTAATAATTCACCCCTCCACTTT
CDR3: CASSENGQAKINNSPLHF

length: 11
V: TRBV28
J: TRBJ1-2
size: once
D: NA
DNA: TGTGCCAGTCAGGGGTGGGTTGGCTACACCTTC
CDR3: CASQGWVGYTF

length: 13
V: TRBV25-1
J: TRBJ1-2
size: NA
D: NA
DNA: TGTGCCAGCAGTTATCCAGGGCACTATGGCTACACCTTC
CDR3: CASSYPGHYGYTF

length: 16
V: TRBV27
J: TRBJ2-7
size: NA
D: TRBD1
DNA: TGTGCCAGCAGACGCGGACAGGGGATCGCCGCCTACGAGCAGTACTTC
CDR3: CASRRGQGIAAYEQYF